Below, 5 T cell receptor beta chains from the same sample are listed, as sequenced in a study of early T cells in non-severe SARS-CoV-2 infection. From the 5' RACE reads, TCRdb called clonotypes with MiXCR, one entry per CDR3 protein. The sample contains 75,000 to 100,000 distinct CDR3 sequences, roughly 15% of which appear only once. What was sequenced was whole blood. Source of these receptors: an adult who was a healthcare worker with PCR-confirmed SARS-CoV-2 infection or an uninfected control (not recorded which).

This chain links TRBV5-4 with TRBJ1-6; no reliable D call. Trimming shortened V by 5 bases and J by 1 base, and 16 bases separated the two germline ends. CDR3 length equals 17 residues. Looked up from germline, CDR1 is SGHNT and CDR2 is YYREEE (reference sequence). CDR3 bases: TGTGCCAGCAGTCCAGACCCCCCTGAGTCCTATAATTCACCCCTCCACTTT. Its protein is CASSPDPPESYNSPLHF.

This clonotype came up many times. The V and J genes are TRBV6-2 or TRBV6-3 and TRBJ2-5; no clear D. Trimming removed 2 bases from V and 0 bases from J, with 16 bases in between. The length of the CDR3 is 17 residues. CDR1 is MNHEY and CDR2 is SVGEGT in the germline V gene. The CDR3, as DNA: TGTGCCAGCAGTTACGAAGGCAGTACACTAAACCAAGAGACCCAGTACTTC. It translates to CASSYEGSTLNQETQYF.

The chain uses TRBV5-6 and TRBJ1-2; D unresolved. V was shortened by 3 bases and J by 0 bases, with 9 bases between the two germline ends. Germline lookup yields CDR1 SGHDT and CDR2 YYEEEE. The CDR3 is 14 amino acids. The CDR3 bases are TGTGCCAGCAGCTCCGACAACGCTAACTATGGCTACACCTTC. Its translation: CASSSDNANYGYTF.

In DNA form, the CDR3 reads TGCGCCAGCAGCCCGGGACTAGTGGGGGCCACAGATACGCAGTATTTT. Translation gives CASSPGLVGATDTQYF. The rearrangement joins TRBV5-1 to TRBJ2-3, with 8 bases fitting TRBD2. CDR1 SGHRS and CDR2 YFSETQ come from the germline V gene. The V and J ends lost 4 bases and 2 bases, in that order; junction bases with no gene match: 9. The CDR3 runs to 16 residues.

The chain joins TRBV7-3 to TRBJ2-7, with D unresolved. Germline V gene lookup returns CDR1 SGHTA and CDR2 FQGTGA. CDR3 length: 13 residues. The V and J ends lost 4 bases and 0 bases respectively, with 7 bases between them. The chain's CDR3 is CASSSRSSYEQYV. The DNA for the CDR3 is TGTGCCAGCAGCTCACGGAGCTCCTACGAGCAGTACGTC.